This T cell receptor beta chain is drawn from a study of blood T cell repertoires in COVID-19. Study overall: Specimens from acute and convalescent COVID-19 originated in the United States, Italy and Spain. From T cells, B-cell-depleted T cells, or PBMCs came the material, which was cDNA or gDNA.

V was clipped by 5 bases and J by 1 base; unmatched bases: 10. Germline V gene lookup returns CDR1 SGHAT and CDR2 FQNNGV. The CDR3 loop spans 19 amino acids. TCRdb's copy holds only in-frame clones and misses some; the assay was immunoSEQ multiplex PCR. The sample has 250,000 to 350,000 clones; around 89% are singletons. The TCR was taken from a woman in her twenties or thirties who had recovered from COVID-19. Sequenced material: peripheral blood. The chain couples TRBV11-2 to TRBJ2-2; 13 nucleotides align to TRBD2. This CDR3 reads CASSGRLAGGPGNTGELFF. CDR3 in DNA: TGTGCCAGCAGCGGAAGACTAGCGGGGGGCCCTGGGAACACCGGGGAGCTGTTTTTT.